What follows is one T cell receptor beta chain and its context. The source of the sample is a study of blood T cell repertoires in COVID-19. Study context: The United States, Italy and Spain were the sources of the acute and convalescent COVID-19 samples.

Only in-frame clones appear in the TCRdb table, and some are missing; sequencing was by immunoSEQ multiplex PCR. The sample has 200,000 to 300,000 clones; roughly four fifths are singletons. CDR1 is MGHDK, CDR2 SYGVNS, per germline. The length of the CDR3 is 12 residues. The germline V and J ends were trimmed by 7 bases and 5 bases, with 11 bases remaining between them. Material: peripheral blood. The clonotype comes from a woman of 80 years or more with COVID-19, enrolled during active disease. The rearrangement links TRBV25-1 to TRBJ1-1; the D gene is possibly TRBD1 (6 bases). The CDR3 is CASKQGHTEAFF. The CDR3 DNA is TGTGCCAGCAAACAGGGTCATACTGAAGCTTTCTTT.